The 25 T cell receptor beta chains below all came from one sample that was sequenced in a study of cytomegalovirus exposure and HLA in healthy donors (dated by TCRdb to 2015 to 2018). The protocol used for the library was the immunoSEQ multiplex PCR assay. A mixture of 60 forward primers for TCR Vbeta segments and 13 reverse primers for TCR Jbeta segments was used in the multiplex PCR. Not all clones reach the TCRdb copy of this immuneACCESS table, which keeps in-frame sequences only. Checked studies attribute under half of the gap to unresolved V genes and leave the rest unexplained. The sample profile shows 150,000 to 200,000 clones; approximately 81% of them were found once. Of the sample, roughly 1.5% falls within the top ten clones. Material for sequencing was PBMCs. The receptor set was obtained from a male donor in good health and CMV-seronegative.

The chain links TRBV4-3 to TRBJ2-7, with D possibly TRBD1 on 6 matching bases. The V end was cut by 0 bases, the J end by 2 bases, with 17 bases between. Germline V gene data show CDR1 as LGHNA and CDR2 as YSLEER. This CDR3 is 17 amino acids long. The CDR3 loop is CASSQDTPRTATYEQYF. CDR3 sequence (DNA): TGCGCCAGCAGCCAAGATACCCCACGGACAGCCACCTACGAGCAGTACTTC.

The CDR3 DNA reads TGTGCCAGCAGTTACGCGACAGGGGGAGGCGAGCAGTACTTC. As protein: CASSYATGGGEQYF. V gene TRBV28 combines with J gene TRBJ2-7; 9 nucleotides align to TRBD1. J lost 6 bases, V lost 4 bases, and 7 bases had no gene match. The germline gives CDR1 MDHEN, CDR2 SYDVKM. CDR3 length equals 14 residues.

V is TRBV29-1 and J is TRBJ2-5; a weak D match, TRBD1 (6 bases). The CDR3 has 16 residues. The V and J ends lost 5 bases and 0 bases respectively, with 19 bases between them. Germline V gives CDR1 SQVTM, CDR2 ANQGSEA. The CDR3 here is CSVKGWGPKYQETQYF. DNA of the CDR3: TGCAGCGTTAAGGGATGGGGGCCTAAGTACCAAGAGACCCAGTACTTC.

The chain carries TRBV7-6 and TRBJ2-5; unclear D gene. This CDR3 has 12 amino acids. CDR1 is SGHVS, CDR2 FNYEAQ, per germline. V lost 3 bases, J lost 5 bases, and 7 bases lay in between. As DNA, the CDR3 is TGTGCCAGCAGCTTCTGGGCGGAGACCCAGTACTTC. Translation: CASSFWAETQYF.

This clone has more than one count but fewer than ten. The CDR3 DNA reads TGTGCCAGCAGCGAAAACGAGCGCGGCTACACCTTC. Its protein product is CASSENERGYTF. The chain employs TRBV9 and TRBJ1-2; no clear D gene. CDR1 and CDR2 from the germline V gene are SGDLS and YYNGEE. The CDR3 is 12 amino acids. V was trimmed by 3 bases and J by 8 bases, leaving 11 bases between them. Using reference TRBV9 and TRBJ1-2 for the parts outside the CDR3, the full variable domain is DSGVTQTPKHLITATGQRVTLRCSPRSGDLSVYWYQQSLDQGLQFLIQYYNGEERAKGNILERFSAQQFPDLHSELNLSSLELGDSALYFCASSENERGYTFGSGTRLTVV.

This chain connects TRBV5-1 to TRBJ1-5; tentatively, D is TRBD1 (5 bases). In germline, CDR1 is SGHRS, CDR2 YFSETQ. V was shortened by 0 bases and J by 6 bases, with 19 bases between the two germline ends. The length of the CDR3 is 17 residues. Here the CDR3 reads CASSLGGHFVCCQPQHF. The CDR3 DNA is TGCGCCAGCAGCTTGGGAGGACATTTCGTGTGTTGTCAGCCCCAGCATTTT.

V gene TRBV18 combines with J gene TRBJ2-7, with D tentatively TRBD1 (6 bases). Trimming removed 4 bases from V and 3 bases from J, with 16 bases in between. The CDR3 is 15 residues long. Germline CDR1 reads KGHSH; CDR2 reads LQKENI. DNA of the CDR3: TGTGCCAGCTCACTCTCAAATACAGGGATCTACGAGCAGTACTTC. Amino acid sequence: CASSLSNTGIYEQYF.

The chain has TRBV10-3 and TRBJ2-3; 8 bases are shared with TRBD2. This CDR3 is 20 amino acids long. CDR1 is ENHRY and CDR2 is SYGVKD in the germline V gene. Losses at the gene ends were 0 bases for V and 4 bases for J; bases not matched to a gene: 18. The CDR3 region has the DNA TGTGCCATCAGTGAGTCGGTGTCTTTATTCGAGCGGGAGCGTGCAGATACGCAGTATTTT. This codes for CAISESVSLFERERADTQYF.

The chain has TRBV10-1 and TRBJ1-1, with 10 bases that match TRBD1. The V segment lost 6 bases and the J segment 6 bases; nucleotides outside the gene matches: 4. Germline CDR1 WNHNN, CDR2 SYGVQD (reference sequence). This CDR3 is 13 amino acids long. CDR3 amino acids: CASRGTGEAEAFF. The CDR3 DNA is TGCGCCAGCAGGGGGACAGGGGAGGCTGAAGCTTTCTTT.

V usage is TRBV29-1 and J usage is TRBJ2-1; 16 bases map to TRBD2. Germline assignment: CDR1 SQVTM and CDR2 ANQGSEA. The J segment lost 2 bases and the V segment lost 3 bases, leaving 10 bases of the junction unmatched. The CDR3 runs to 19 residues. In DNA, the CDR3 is TGCAGCGTTGACCCGGGACTAGCGGGAGGGCCCTCGCCCTACAATGAGCAGTTCTTC. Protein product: CSVDPGLAGGPSPYNEQFF.

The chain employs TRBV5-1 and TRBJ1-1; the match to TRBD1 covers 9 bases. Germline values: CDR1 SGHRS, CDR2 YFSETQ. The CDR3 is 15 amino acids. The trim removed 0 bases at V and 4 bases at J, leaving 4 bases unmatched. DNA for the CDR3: TGCGCCAGCAGCTTGGAAGGGACAGGGCGCACTGAAGCTTTCTTT. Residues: CASSLEGTGRTEAFF.

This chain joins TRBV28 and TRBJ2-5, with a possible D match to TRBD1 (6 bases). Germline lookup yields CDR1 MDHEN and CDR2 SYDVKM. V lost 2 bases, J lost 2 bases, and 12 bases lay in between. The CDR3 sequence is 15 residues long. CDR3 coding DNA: TGTGCCAGCAGTTTAGGGGGCAGTTTTCAAGAGACCCAGTACTTC. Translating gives CASSLGGSFQETQYF.

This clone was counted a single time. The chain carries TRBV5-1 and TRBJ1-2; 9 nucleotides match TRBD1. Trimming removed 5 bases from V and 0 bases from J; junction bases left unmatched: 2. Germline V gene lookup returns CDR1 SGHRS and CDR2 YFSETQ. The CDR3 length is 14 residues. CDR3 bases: TGCGCCAGCAGGACAGGGGGAGCTAACTATGGCTACACCTTC. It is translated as CASRTGGANYGYTF.

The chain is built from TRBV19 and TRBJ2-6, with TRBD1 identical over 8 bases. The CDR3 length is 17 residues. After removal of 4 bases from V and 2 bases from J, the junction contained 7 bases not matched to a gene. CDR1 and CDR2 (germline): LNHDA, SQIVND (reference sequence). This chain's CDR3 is CASSKDRVGAGANVLTF. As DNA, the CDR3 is TGTGCCAGTAGTAAGGACAGGGTAGGCGCTGGGGCCAACGTCCTGACTTTC.

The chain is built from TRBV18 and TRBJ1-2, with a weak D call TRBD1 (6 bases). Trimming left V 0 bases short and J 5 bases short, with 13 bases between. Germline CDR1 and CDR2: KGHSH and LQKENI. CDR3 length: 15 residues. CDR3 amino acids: CASSPPSGTGYGYTF. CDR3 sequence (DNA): TGTGCCAGCTCACCACCATCCGGAACAGGGTATGGCTACACCTTC.

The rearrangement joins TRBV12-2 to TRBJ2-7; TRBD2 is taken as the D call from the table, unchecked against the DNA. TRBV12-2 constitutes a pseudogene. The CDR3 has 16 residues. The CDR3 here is CASRPKTSGTPYEQYF. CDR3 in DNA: TGTGCAAGTCGTCCTAAAACTAGCGGGACTCCGTACGAGCAGTACTTC.

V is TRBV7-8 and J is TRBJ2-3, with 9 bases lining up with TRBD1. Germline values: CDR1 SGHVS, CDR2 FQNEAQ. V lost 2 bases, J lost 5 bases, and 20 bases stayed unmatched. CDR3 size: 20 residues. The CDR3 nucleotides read TGTGCCAGCAGCTTACCTAACCGACGGACAGGGGCGGGAGTTGAAGATACGCAGTATTTT. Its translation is CASSLPNRRTGAGVEDTQYF.

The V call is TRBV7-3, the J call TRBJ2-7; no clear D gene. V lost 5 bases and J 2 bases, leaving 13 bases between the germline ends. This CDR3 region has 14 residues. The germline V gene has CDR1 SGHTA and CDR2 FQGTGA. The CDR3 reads CASSPTSNPYEQYF. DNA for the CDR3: TGTGCCAGCAGCCCCACCTCTAACCCCTACGAGCAGTACTTC.

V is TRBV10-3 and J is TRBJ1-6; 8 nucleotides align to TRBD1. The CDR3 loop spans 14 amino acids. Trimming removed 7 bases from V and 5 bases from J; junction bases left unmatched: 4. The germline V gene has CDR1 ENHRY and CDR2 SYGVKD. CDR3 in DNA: TGTGCCATCATGGCAGGGGGCGATAATTCACCCCTCCACTTT. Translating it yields CAIMAGGDNSPLHF.

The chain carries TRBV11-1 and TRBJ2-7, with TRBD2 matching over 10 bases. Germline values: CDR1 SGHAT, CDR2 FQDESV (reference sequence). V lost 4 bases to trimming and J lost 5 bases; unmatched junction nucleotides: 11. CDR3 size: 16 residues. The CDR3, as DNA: TGTGCCAGCAGCTCGCCCCAAGCGGGAGGGTATGACGAGCAGTACTTC. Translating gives CASSSPQAGGYDEQYF.

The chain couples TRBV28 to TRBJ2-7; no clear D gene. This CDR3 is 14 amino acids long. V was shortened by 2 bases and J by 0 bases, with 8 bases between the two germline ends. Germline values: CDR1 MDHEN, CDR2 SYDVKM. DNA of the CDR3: TGTGCCAGCAGTTTAATTCCCTCCTCCTACGAGCAGTACTTC. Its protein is CASSLIPSSYEQYF. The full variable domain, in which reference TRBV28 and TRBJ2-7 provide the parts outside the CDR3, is DVKVTQSSRYLVKRTGEKVFLECVQDMDHENMFWYRQDPGLGLRLIYFSYDVKMKEKGDIPEGYSVSREKKERFSLILESASTNQTSMYLCASSLIPSSYEQYFGPGTRLTVT.

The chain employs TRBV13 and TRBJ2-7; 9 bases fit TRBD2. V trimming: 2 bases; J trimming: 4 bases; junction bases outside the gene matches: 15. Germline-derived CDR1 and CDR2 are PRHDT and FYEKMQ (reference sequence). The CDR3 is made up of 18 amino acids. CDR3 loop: CASSLSALAGNTPYEQYF. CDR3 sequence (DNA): TGTGCCAGCAGCTTAAGTGCCCTAGCGGGAAATACCCCGTACGAGCAGTACTTC.

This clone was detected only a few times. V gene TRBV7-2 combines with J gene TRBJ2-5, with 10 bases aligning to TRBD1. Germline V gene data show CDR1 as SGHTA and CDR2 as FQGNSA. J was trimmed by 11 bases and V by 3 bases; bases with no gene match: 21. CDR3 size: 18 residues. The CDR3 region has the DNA TGTGCCAGCAGCTTTTGTCCCGGGACAGGGGAAAAAATTTGGAAGCAGTACTTC. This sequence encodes CASSFCPGTGEKIWKQYF. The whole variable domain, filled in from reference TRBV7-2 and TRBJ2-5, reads GAGVSQSPSNKVTEKGKDVELRCDPISGHTALYWYRQSLGQGLEFLIYFQGNSAPDKSGLPSDRFSAERTGGSVSTLTIQRTQQEDSAVYLCASSFCPGTGEKIWKQYFGPGTRLLVL.

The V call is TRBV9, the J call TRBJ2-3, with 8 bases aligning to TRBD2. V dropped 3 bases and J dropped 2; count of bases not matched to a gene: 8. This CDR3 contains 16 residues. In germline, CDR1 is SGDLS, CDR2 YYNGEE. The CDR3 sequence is CASSDGSGGSTDTQYF. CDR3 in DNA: TGTGCCAGCAGCGATGGATCGGGGGGGTCCACAGATACGCAGTATTTT.

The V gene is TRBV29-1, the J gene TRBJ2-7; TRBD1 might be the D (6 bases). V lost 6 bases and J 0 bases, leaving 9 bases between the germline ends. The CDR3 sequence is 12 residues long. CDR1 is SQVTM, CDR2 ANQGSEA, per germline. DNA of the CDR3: TGCAGCGTCCGGGACAACTCCTACGAGCAGTACTTC. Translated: CSVRDNSYEQYF.